This T cell receptor (beta chain) was found in a study of cytomegalovirus exposure and HLA in healthy donors. The CDR3 consists of 14 residues. Trimming took 0 bases from V and 8 from J, leaving 10 bases between them. The germline V gene has CDR1 MNHEY and CDR2 SVGAGI. Researchers ran the PCR with 60 Vbeta and 13 Jbeta primers. The assay was immunoSEQ multiplex PCR, and TCRdb's table has in-frame clones only and misses some. The sample carries roughly 81,000 clones, 70% to 85% recorded once. Sequenced: PBMCs. The receptor was isolated from a man under 40 in good health and CMV-seronegative. The rearrangement links TRBV6-5 to TRBJ1-4, with D perhaps TRBD1 (6 bases). The CDR3 loop is CASSYSYTGEKLFF. The CDR3 nucleotides read TGTGCCAGCAGTTACTCTTACACAGGGGAAAAACTGTTTTTT.